One sample yielded the 18 T cell receptor beta chains listed below, sequenced in a study of identical twins. TCRdb called the 5' RACE reads again in MiXCR, with one record for every CDR3 protein. This table holds about 450,000 distinct CDR3 sequences, roughly 20% found once. Material for sequencing was naive T cells sorted from blood. Receptor source: a middle-aged man in good health.

The J gene is TRBJ2-5, the V gene TRBV9; 7 bases line up with TRBD2. The CDR3 is 15 amino acids. Trimming cost V 3 bases and J 1 base; bases outside gene matches: 6. Looked up from germline, CDR1 is SGDLS and CDR2 is YYNGEE. The CDR3 protein is CASSADSSGQETQYF. As DNA, the CDR3 is TGTGCCAGCAGCGCCGATTCTAGCGGCCAAGAGACCCAGTACTTC.

This clonotype was seen more than once but under ten times. This chain connects TRBV27 to TRBJ1-6; maybe TRBD1 (5 bases). Germline CDR1 reads MNHEY; CDR2 reads SMNVEV (reference sequence). The length of the CDR3 is 15 residues. Trimming pared 8 bases from V and 9 bases from J, leaving 20 bases between. The DNA for the CDR3 is TGTGCCAGCTCTCTTTTCGGCGCAGGGTCTTCACCCCTCCACTTT. Amino acid sequence: CASSLFGAGSSPLHF.

The rearrangement joins TRBV6-1 to TRBJ1-1; tentative D call: TRBD1 (6 bases). The CDR3 has 13 amino acids. V dropped 7 bases and J dropped 1 base, with 10 bases sitting between them. The germline gives CDR1 MNHNS, CDR2 SASEGT. The CDR3 spells CASKPTGNTEAFF. Written as DNA, the CDR3 is TGTGCCAGCAAACCGACAGGGAACACTGAAGCTTTCTTT.

In this sample, this clonotype turned up many times. V is TRBV6-5 and J is TRBJ2-3; 9 bases are a match to TRBD1. This CDR3 comprises 17 residues. CDR1 is MNHEY, CDR2 SVGAGI, per germline. Trimming at V came to 1 base and at J to 1 base, leaving 6 bases not matched to a gene. The CDR3 nucleotides read TGTGCCAGCAGTTACTACACAGGGGGCTGGGGCACAGATACGCAGTATTTT. Encoded protein: CASSYYTGGWGTDTQYF.

This clonotype was detected ten times or more. The J gene is TRBJ2-1, the V gene TRBV12-3 or TRBV12-4; a possible D gene is TRBD2 (6 bases). The V and J ends lost 7 bases and 9 bases respectively, with 13 bases between them. CDR3 length: 12 residues. CDR3 region: CASTPGRGEQFF. The CDR3 DNA sequence: TGTGCCAGCACCCCCGGGAGAGGTGAGCAGTTCTTC.

This clonotype was observed many times. This chain uses TRBV7-2 with TRBJ2-7; D is ambiguous. This CDR3 comprises 10 residues. Trimming removed 4 bases from V and 6 bases from J, with 4 bases in between. Germline V lookup: CDR1 SGHTA, CDR2 FQGNSA. The CDR3 loop is CASSSPEQYF. CDR3 nucleotides: TGTGCCAGCAGCTCTCCCGAGCAGTACTTC.

This clonotype has at least ten counts. This chain uses TRBV20-1 with TRBJ2-7; TRBD2 agrees at 10 bases. Germline assignment: CDR1 DFQATT and CDR2 SNEGSKA (reference sequence). V shed 2 bases and J 2 bases; nucleotides not matched to a gene: 9. This CDR3 is 16 amino acids long. CDR3 sequence (DNA): TGCAGTGCTAGAATGGGTAGCGGGGGGCCCACCTACGAGCAGTACTTC. Translated, it gives CSARMGSGGPTYEQYF.

The V call is TRBV12-3 or TRBV12-4, the J call TRBJ2-7; the D call may be TRBD1 or TRBD2 (5 bases each). The ends were cut back, 1 base at V and 3 bases at J, with 25 bases in the middle. The CDR3 runs 19 residues. The CDR3 reads CASSLGQLRNLGTYYEQYF. The DNA for the CDR3 is TGTGCCAGCAGTTTAGGACAGCTCCGAAATTTAGGGACCTACTACGAGCAGTACTTC.

This clonotype was detected a few times. The chain employs TRBV2 and TRBJ2-4; tentative D call: TRBD2 (5 bases). Germline CDR1 reads SNHLY; CDR2 reads FYNNEI. V lost 6 bases, J lost 8 bases, and 8 bases lay in between. This CDR3 is built from 11 residues. The CDR3 DNA sequence: TGTGCCAGCAGGCTGGGAGACATTCAGTACTTC. This sequence encodes CASRLGDIQYF.

This chain uses TRBV4-3 with TRBJ2-7; 10 nucleotides align to TRBD2. CDR3 size: 16 residues. Germline V lookup: CDR1 LGHNA, CDR2 YSLEER. Trimming at V came to 0 bases and at J to 1 base, leaving 3 bases not matched to a gene. The CDR3 DNA reads as TGCGCCAGCAGCCAAGAATATAGCGGGAGGTCCTACGAGCAGTACTTC. Translated: CASSQEYSGRSYEQYF.

The chain has TRBV6-2 or TRBV6-3 and TRBJ2-1; possible D gene TRBD2, 6 bases. CDR3 length: 14 residues. The germline CDR1 and CDR2 sequences are MNHEY and SVGEGT. V lost 1 base, J lost 5 bases, and 9 bases lay in between. CDR3 protein: CASSYLAGNNEQFF. The CDR3 DNA reads as TGTGCCAGCAGTTACTTGGCGGGGAACAATGAGCAGTTCTTC.

This clonotype was picked up a small number of times. The chain couples TRBV4-1 to TRBJ2-2; D ambiguous. CDR1 is MGHRA, CDR2 YSYEKL, per germline. CDR3 size: 15 residues. With 1 base removed from V and 0 bases from J, the gap between germline ends came to 6 bases. This CDR3 reads CASSQVRSNTGELFF. In DNA, the CDR3 is TGCGCCAGCAGCCAAGTCCGTTCGAACACCGGGGAGCTGTTTTTT.

This clonotype was found once. The chain carries TRBV7-2 and TRBJ2-5; 12 bases are shared with TRBD2. With V trimmed by 6 bases and J by 3 bases, 5 bases remained unmatched. This CDR3 is 15 amino acids long. CDR1 is SGHTA and CDR2 is FQGNSA in the germline V gene. The CDR3 is CASRPLAGGKETQYF. The CDR3 DNA sequence: TGTGCCAGCAGACCTCTAGCGGGGGGGAAAGAGACCCAGTACTTC.

This clonotype was observed many times. The chain has TRBV5-1 and TRBJ2-3; D gene ambiguous. The CDR3 totals 14 residues. Germline V CDR1 and CDR2: SGHRS, YFSETQ. Trimming removed 1 base at V and 2 bases at J, with 8 bases between. In nucleotides, the CDR3 is TGCGCCAGCAGCTTGCGGCAGACCACAGATACGCAGTATTTT. Encoded protein: CASSLRQTTDTQYF.

The gene calls are TRBV10-3 and TRBJ2-7; TRBD1 agrees at 10 bases. The V segment lost 10 bases and the J segment 7 bases; nucleotides outside the gene matches: 13. The CDR3 has 14 residues. CDR1 and CDR2 from the germline V gene are ENHRY and SYGVKD. The CDR3 is CATRTRDRGWEQYF. CDR3 coding DNA: TGTGCCACCCGTACCCGGGACAGGGGCTGGGAGCAGTACTTC.

The V and J genes are TRBV12-3 or TRBV12-4 and TRBJ2-5, with 9 bases that match TRBD2. V shed 3 bases, J shed 4 bases, and the junction held 6 bases outside the gene matches. This CDR3 spans 15 amino acids. The CDR3 here is CASSFSQTSGETQYF. The DNA of the CDR3 is TGTGCCAGCAGTTTCTCCCAGACTAGCGGAGAGACCCAGTACTTC.

The chain is built from TRBV5-1 and TRBJ2-1, with a possible D match to TRBD2 (6 bases). Germline V gene lookup returns CDR1 SGHRS and CDR2 YFSETQ. The CDR3 covers 15 residues. V lost 0 bases and J lost 4, with 11 bases in between. The CDR3 spells CASSLARERYNEQFF. In nucleotides, the CDR3 is TGCGCCAGCAGCTTGGCCCGGGAGCGATACAATGAGCAGTTCTTC.

This clonotype showed up many times. The chain couples TRBV20-1 to TRBJ2-5; 10 bases agree with TRBD2. The CDR3 contains 13 residues. CDR1 and CDR2 from the germline V gene are DFQATT and SNEGSKA (reference sequence). V lost 2 bases to trimming and J lost 4 bases; unmatched junction nucleotides: 1. The chain's CDR3 is CSARLAGAETQYF. In nucleotides, the CDR3 is TGCAGTGCTAGACTAGCGGGAGCAGAGACCCAGTACTTC.